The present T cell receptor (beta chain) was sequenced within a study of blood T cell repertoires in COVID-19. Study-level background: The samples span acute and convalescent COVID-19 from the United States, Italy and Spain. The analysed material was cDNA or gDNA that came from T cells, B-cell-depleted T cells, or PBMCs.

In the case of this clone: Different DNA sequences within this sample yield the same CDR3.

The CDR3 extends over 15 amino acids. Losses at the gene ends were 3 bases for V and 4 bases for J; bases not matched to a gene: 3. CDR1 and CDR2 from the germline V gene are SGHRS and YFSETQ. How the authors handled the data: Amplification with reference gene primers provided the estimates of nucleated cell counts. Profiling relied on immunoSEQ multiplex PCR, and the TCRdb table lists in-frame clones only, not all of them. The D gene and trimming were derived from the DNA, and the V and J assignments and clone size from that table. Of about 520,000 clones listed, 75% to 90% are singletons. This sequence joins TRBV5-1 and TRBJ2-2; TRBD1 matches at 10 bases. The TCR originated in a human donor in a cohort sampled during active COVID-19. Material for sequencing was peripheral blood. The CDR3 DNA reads TGCGCCAGCAGCTCCGGGACAGGGGTCACCGGGGAGCTGTTTTTT. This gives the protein CASSSGTGVTGELFF.